This T cell receptor beta chain came from a study of cytomegalovirus exposure and HLA in healthy donors. Study results and caveats: There were a few CMV-associated chains whose specificity for CMV antigens was confirmed in vitro. The tendency of first-cohort TCR clusters to co-occur in the roughly 120 validation repertoires was the finding of a later analysis. Most TCR sequences proved rare, with some public TCRs found in many donors.

This clone came up once. Its antigen is unknown. Data came from immunoSEQ multiplex PCR; TCRdb stores just in-frame clones and leaves some out. This sample has 200,000 to 250,000 clones, with around nine tenths found just once. The germline gives CDR1 DFQATT, CDR2 SNEGSKA (reference sequence). The CDR3 extends over 11 amino acids. The TCR sequence derives from a woman under 30 in good health and CMV-seronegative. This rearrangement joins TRBV20-1 to TRBJ1-2; 8 bases agree with TRBD1. The sample taken for sequencing was PBMCs. CDR3 in DNA: TGCATTTCCGACAGGGGTAATGGCTACACCTTC. Residues: CISDRGNGYTF.